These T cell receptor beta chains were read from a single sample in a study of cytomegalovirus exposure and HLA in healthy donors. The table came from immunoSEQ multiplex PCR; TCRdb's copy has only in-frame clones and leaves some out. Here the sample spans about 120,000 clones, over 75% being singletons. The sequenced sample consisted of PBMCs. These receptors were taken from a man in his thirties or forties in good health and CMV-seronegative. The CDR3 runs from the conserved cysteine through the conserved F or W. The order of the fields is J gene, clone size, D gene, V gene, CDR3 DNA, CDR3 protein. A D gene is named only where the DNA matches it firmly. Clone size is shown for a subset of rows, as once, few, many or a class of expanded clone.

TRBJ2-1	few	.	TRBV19	TGTGCCAGTAGTAGAGGCGGCGTCGATGAGCAGTTCTTC	CASSRGGVDEQFF
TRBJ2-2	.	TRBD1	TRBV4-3	TGCGCCAGCAGCCAAGGGGACAGATTCACCGGGGAGCTGTTTTTT	CASSQGDRFTGELFF
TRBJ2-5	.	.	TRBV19	TGTGCCAGTAGTGTGGTCCTAACAGGGAGAGAGACCCAGTACTTC	CASSVVLTGRETQYF
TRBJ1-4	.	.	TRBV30	TGTGCCTGGAGCCCTCTGAGGGAAAAACTGTTTTTT	CAWSPLREKLFF
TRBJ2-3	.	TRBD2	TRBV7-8	TGTGCCAGCAGCCAGGGACTAGCGGGGTTGATAGATACGCAGTATTTT	CASSQGLAGLIDTQYF
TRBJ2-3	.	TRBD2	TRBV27	TGTGCCAGCAGTTTTCGGGGGGGATCAGATACGCAGTATTTT	CASSFRGGSDTQYF
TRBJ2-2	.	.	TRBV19	TGTGCCAGTAGTATAGAGCGGGGCACCGGGGAGCTGTTTTTT	CASSIERGTGELFF
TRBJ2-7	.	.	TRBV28	TGTGCCAGCAGTTTTGGGAGGGGGAGTTACGAGCAGTACTTC	CASSFGRGSYEQYF
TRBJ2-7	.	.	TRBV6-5	TGTGCCAGCAGTGCAGGGTCCGCCTCCTACGAGCAGTACTTC	CASSAGSASYEQYF
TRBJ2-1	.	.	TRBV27	TGTGCCAGCTCCACCGGGACTCCCATCTACAATGAGCAGTTCTTC	CASSTGTPIYNEQFF
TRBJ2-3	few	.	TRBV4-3	TGCGCCAGCAGCCAAGGGGGGGGCCCTTACACAGATACGCAGTATTTT	CASSQGGGPYTDTQYF
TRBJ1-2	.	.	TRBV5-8	TGTGCCAGCAGCCCTGGCACAGGGAGGGGGATCTATGGCTACACCTTC	CASSPGTGRGIYGYTF
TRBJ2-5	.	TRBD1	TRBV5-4	TGTGCCAGCAGCTCAGGGACAGGGCCACAAGAGACCCAGTACTTC	CASSSGTGPQETQYF
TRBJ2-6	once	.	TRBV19	TGTGCCAGTAGTAGACCTAGTGCAAGCTCTGGGGCCAACGGCCTGACTTTC	CASSRPSASSGANGLTF
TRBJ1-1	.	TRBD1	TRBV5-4	TGTGCCAGCAGCTTTTGGACAGGGGGAGGGTCGGGCACTGAAGCTTTCTTT	CASSFWTGGGSGTEAFF
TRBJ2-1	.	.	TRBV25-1	TGTGCCAGCAGTGAAACAGCGGGCCCTGGGTATGAGCAGTTCTTC	CASSETAGPGYEQFF
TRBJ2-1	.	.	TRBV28	TGTGCCAGCTCGGGGCCAGGGAGGAATGAGCAGTTCTTC	CASSGPGRNEQFF
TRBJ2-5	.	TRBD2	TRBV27	TGTGCCAGCACCTCTTCGGGGGGGCGGGAGTACTTC	CASTSSGGREYF
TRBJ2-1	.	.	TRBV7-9	TGTGCCAGCAGCCCGAGAGGCCTCTCGGCCCAACACAATGAGCAGTTCTTC	CASSPRGLSAQHNEQFF
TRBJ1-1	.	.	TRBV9	TGTGCCAGCAGCCCCAGGACGGGATACACTGAAGCTTTCTTT	CASSPRTGYTEAFF
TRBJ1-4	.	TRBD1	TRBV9	TGTGCCAGCAGCCCCGGGACAGGGCTAAGTCATGGTGAAAAACTGTTTTTT	CASSPGTGLSHGEKLFF
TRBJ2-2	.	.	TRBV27	TGTGCCAGCAGTTCCCCACAGGGAGTCACCGGGGAGCTGTTTTTT	CASSSPQGVTGELFF
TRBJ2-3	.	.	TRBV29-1	TGCAGCGTCGTCAGACAGGGAGGTGATACGCAGTATTTT	CSVVRQGGDTQYF
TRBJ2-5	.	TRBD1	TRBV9	TGTGCCAGCAGCTTCTCCGGGACAGGGGGGGGACAAGAGACCCAGTACTTC	CASSFSGTGGGQETQYF
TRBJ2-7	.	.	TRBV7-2	TGTGCCAGCAGCTTAGCGCGAGGCTTTTCGATGCGGTACGAGCAGTACTTC	CASSLARGFSMRYEQYF
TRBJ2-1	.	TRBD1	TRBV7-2	TGTGCCAGCAGCCCTCGGACAGGGCCCTACAATGAGCAGTTCTTC	CASSPRTGPYNEQFF
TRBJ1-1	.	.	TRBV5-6	TGTGCCAGCAGCCCCTACAGGAGCTCGAACACTGAAGCTTTCTTT	CASSPYRSSNTEAFF
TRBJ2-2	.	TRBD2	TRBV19	TGTGCCAGAAAAGCGGGGGGGCCGAAGCTTTTCACCGGGGAGCTGTTTTTT	CARKAGGPKLFTGELFF
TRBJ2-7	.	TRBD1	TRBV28	TGTGCCAGCAGTCCCGGGACAGGCCAATCCTACGAGCAGTACTTC	CASSPGTGQSYEQYF
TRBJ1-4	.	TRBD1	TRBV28	TGTGCCGCATCAAGGACGGGACAGGGGGCTGAAAAACTGTTTTTT	CAASRTGQGAEKLFF
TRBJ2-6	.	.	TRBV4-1	TGCGCCAGCAGTCCAGTTCTTACAGGCAGAGTTATCCCTGGGGCCAACGGCCTGACTTTC	CASSPVLTGRVIPGANGLTF
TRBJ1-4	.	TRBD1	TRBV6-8	TGTGCCACCACAGCCTCCGGAAGGGACAGGGCTGAAAAACTGTTTTTT	CATTASGRDRAEKLFF
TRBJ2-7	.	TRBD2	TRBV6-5	TGTGCCAGCAGTTACTCTAGCGGGGGGGCCTACGAGCAGTACTTC	CASSYSSGGAYEQYF
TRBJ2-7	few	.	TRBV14	TGTGCCAGCAGCCATTTTCCCTACGAGCAGTACTTC	CASSHFPYEQYF
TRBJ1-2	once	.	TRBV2	TGTGCCAGCAGTGAAGGCGGGAGTCGAGATGGCTACACCTTC	CASSEGGSRDGYTF
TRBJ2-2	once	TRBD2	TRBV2	TGTGCCAGCAGGGCGGGACTAGCGGGGGGGCATGGCACCGGGGAGCTGTTTTTT	CASRAGLAGGHGTGELFF